Below, 32 T cell receptor beta chains from the same sample are listed, as sequenced in a study of CD8 T cells in Susac syndrome. With random hexamers, about 0.45 to 1 ug RNA was reverse transcribed. TCRdb reanalysed the immunoSEQ multiplex PCR reads using MiXCR and keeps one entry per CDR3 protein. The table lists about 160,000 distinct CDR3 sequences, approximately 90% of them singletons. The sample taken for sequencing was CD4+ T cells from PBMCs. The receptor source for this set is a human donor in good health.

The chain recombines TRBV24-1 with TRBJ2-1; D might be TRBD1 (6 bases). This CDR3 spans 13 amino acids. Germline V gene data show CDR1 as KGHDR and CDR2 as SFDVKD. Trimming took off 9 bases at V and 1 base at J, with 9 bases between the two ends. CDR3: CATGTISYNEQFF. The DNA of the CDR3 is TGTGCCACCGGGACAATTTCCTACAATGAGCAGTTCTTC.

J is TRBJ2-1 and V is TRBV5-6; no clear D. The V end lost 3 bases, the J end lost 5 bases, and 9 bases lay between the germline ends. The CDR3 is made up of 13 amino acids. Germline CDR1 and CDR2: SGHDT and YYEEEE. Here the CDR3 DNA reads TGTGCCAGCAGCTCGAACTTCCACAATGAGCAGTTCTTC. It encodes CASSSNFHNEQFF.

This chain connects TRBV4-1 to TRBJ2-7; possible D gene TRBD1, 6 bases. Germline values: CDR1 MGHRA, CDR2 YSYEKL. V was shortened by 1 base and J by 5 bases, with 6 bases between the two germline ends. The CDR3 loop spans 12 amino acids. The CDR3 DNA sequence: TGCGCCAGCAGCCAAGCAGGGGACGAGCAGTACTTC. It is translated as CASSQAGDEQYF.

The chain recombines TRBV6-2 or TRBV6-3 with TRBJ2-2; 8 bases agree with TRBD2. Germline CDR1 reads MNHEY; CDR2 reads SVGEGT. Trimming took 5 bases from V and 5 from J; bases not matched to a gene: 7. This CDR3 region has 15 residues. This CDR3 reads CASSLPGGRTGELFF. CDR3 bases: TGTGCCAGCAGTCTACCGGGAGGGCGTACCGGGGAGCTGTTTTTT.

The V gene is TRBV19, the J gene TRBJ2-7, with D hard to call. CDR1 is LNHDA, CDR2 SQIVND, per germline (reference sequence). CDR3 size: 15 residues. V lost 5 bases and J lost 0, with 14 bases in between. The CDR3 spells CASSAVGTRSYEQYF. The CDR3 nucleotides are TGTGCCAGTAGTGCAGTAGGAACGCGCTCCTACGAGCAGTACTTC.

The rearrangement uses TRBV6-2 or TRBV6-3 and TRBJ2-7; 7 bases map to TRBD1. The germline V gene encodes CDR1 MNHEY and CDR2 SVGEGT. V shed 8 bases and J 5 bases; nucleotides not matched to a gene: 6. This CDR3 region has 12 residues. The CDR3 is CASGGQVHEQYF. The CDR3 region has the DNA TGTGCCAGCGGAGGACAGGTCCACGAGCAGTACTTC.

The rearrangement uses TRBV6-2 or TRBV6-3 and TRBJ2-2; 7 bases align to TRBD1. V lost 4 bases to trimming and J lost 0 bases; unmatched junction nucleotides: 11. Per germline, CDR1 MNHEY and CDR2 SVGEGT. The CDR3 is 18 residues long. The CDR3 spells CASSLFIDRVANTGELFF. The CDR3, as DNA: TGTGCCAGCAGTTTATTCATCGACAGGGTCGCGAACACCGGGGAGCTGTTTTTT.

V and J are TRBV6-6 and TRBJ2-7, with TRBD1 matching 7 bases. This CDR3 has 14 residues. The germline gives CDR1 MNHNY, CDR2 SVGAGI (reference sequence). V shed 5 bases and J 3 bases; nucleotides not matched to a gene: 7. For the CDR3, the DNA is TGTGCCAGCAGTATTCGACAGGGAGTCTACGAGCAGTACTTC. This gives the protein CASSIRQGVYEQYF.

V is TRBV28 and J is TRBJ2-5; 9 bases map to TRBD1. The V segment lost 5 bases and the J segment 4 bases; nucleotides outside the gene matches: 5. Germline CDR1 is MDHEN and CDR2 is SYDVKM. This CDR3 has 14 residues. The CDR3 reads CASSAIQGAETQYF. The CDR3 DNA reads TGTGCCAGCAGTGCCATACAGGGGGCAGAGACCCAGTACTTC.

The chain has TRBV4-1 and TRBJ2-1; 11 positions agree with TRBD2. V lost 1 base, J lost 6 bases, and 5 bases stayed unmatched. In germline, CDR1 is MGHRA, CDR2 YSYEKL. The CDR3 is made up of 16 amino acids. The CDR3 sequence: CASSQGVAGGGNEQFF. The CDR3 nucleotides are TGCGCCAGCAGCCAAGGCGTAGCGGGAGGGGGCAATGAGCAGTTCTTC.

This chain joins TRBV3-1 and TRBJ2-3; 8 nucleotides align to TRBD2. The V gene end was trimmed by 4 bases and the J gene end by 2 bases; junction bases not matched to a gene: 2. CDR1 and CDR2 from the germline V gene are LGHDT and YNNKEL (reference sequence). The CDR3 contains 14 residues. This chain's CDR3 is CASSLSGVTDTQYF. CDR3 DNA sequence: TGTGCCAGCAGCCTTAGCGGGGTCACAGATACGCAGTATTTT.

This chain links TRBV6-5 with TRBJ1-1; D remains unclear. V was pared by 0 bases and J by 6 bases, with 8 bases between. Germline CDR1 MNHEY, CDR2 SVGAGI. This CDR3 spans 13 amino acids. The CDR3 loop reads CASSYSGLPEAFF. The CDR3 nucleotides are TGTGCCAGCAGTTACTCAGGGTTGCCTGAAGCTTTCTTT.

The V and J genes are TRBV7-8 and TRBJ1-2; D gene uncertain. Germline CDR1 and CDR2: SGHVS and FQNEAQ. This CDR3 is 14 amino acids long. V dropped 3 bases and J dropped 0 bases, with 8 bases sitting between them. CDR3 protein: CASSFDPTNYGYTF. CDR3 in DNA: TGTGCCAGCAGCTTCGACCCGACTAACTATGGCTACACCTTC.

This clonotype showed up just once. V and J are TRBV5-6 and TRBJ2-1; TRBD1 is a possible D gene (5 bases). Between the trimmed V and J ends, which lost 0 bases and 2 bases, there was a span of 9 bases. This CDR3 is built from 15 residues. Germline CDR1 is SGHDT and CDR2 is YYEEEE. The CDR3 DNA is TGTGCCAGCAGCTTGGGGACACTTACCTACAATGAGCAGTTCTTC. Its protein is CASSLGTLTYNEQFF.

J is TRBJ2-5 and V is TRBV5-6, with D possibly matching TRBD2 (6 bases). Germline CDR1 is SGHDT and CDR2 is YYEEEE. CDR3 length: 14 amino acids. Deletions cut 4 bases from V and 0 bases from J, with 10 bases between. The CDR3 spells CASSPGLYQETQYF. CDR3 DNA sequence: TGTGCCAGCAGCCCGGGACTGTACCAAGAGACCCAGTACTTC.

The chain employs TRBV5-1 and TRBJ2-2; the D gene is possibly TRBD2 (6 bases). There are 15 residues in the CDR3. Trimming pared 0 bases from V and 3 bases from J, leaving 9 bases between. Per the germline V gene, CDR1 is SGHRS and CDR2 is YFSETQ. The CDR3 region is CASSLVGGDTGELFF. CDR3 nucleotides: TGCGCCAGCAGCTTGGTCGGGGGTGACACCGGGGAGCTGTTTTTT.

This sequence joins TRBV5-4 and TRBJ2-2; D remains ambiguous. The V end lost 4 bases, the J end lost 5 bases, and 15 bases lay between the germline ends. The CDR3 length is 15 residues. CDR1 and CDR2 from the germline V gene are SGHNT and YYREEE (reference sequence). The CDR3 DNA sequence: TGTGCCAGCAGCGTACATTCGACTGTTACCGGGGAGCTGTTTTTT. Encoded protein: CASSVHSTVTGELFF.

The V call is TRBV7-9, the J call TRBJ2-3, with D perhaps given as TRBD1 or TRBD2 (5 bases each). Germline V gene lookup returns CDR1 SEHNR and CDR2 FQNEAQ (reference sequence). V was shortened by 2 bases and J by 2 bases, with 11 bases between the two germline ends. This CDR3 comprises 15 residues. This CDR3 reads CASSLRGGHTDTQYF. Written as DNA, the CDR3 is TGTGCCAGCAGCTTACGGGGTGGACACACAGATACGCAGTATTTT.

The chain recombines TRBV30 with TRBJ1-2, with D tentatively TRBD1 (5 bases). Per the germline V gene, CDR1 is GTSNPN and CDR2 is SVGIG (reference sequence). Trimming took 8 bases from V and 4 from J, leaving 14 bases between them. The CDR3 is 12 residues long. CDR3 in DNA: TGTGCCGCTGATATCAGGGTCTATGGCTACACCTTC. It codes for CAADIRVYGYTF.

The rearrangement links TRBV29-1 to TRBJ2-2, with a possible D match to TRBD2 (6 bases). V was clipped by 0 bases and J by 7 bases, with 9 bases between them. The CDR3 has 13 amino acids. Germline V CDR1 and CDR2: SQVTM, ANQGSEA. CDR3 sequence: CSVEDRRGGELFF. CDR3 DNA: TGCAGCGTTGAAGATCGGCGGGGCGGGGAGCTGTTTTTT.

The V gene is TRBV28, the J gene TRBJ2-7; 7 bases agree with TRBD2. Unmatched junction bases numbered 5, after V lost 5 bases and J lost 1 base. In germline, CDR1 is MDHEN, CDR2 SYDVKM. The CDR3 contains 14 residues. The CDR3 is CASSQGGSSYEQYF. The CDR3 DNA sequence: TGTGCCAGCAGTCAGGGCGGGAGTTCCTACGAGCAGTACTTC.

The J gene is TRBJ1-1, the V gene TRBV2; possibly TRBD1 for D (6 bases). The CDR3 has 15 amino acids. CDR1 and CDR2 (germline): SNHLY, FYNNEI. V lost 5 bases, J lost 4 bases, and 17 bases lay in between. DNA for the CDR3: TGTGCCAGCAGTTGGGACCAAGGAGGGGGCACTGAAGCTTTCTTT. It yields the protein CASSWDQGGGTEAFF.

V usage is TRBV4-1 and J usage is TRBJ2-5, with 10 bases lining up with TRBD1. CDR1 is MGHRA, CDR2 YSYEKL, per germline. V dropped 5 bases and J dropped 5; count of bases not matched to a gene: 5. This CDR3 has 14 amino acids. The CDR3 sequence: CASSAGQGTETQYF. In DNA, the CDR3 is TGCGCCAGCAGCGCGGGACAGGGGACGGAGACCCAGTACTTC.

V is TRBV7-2 and J is TRBJ2-1; TRBD2 matches 11 bases. Germline values: CDR1 SGHTA, CDR2 FQGNSA. V was pared by 5 bases and J by 6 bases, with 6 bases of the junction left unmatched. The CDR3 has 15 amino acids. As DNA, the CDR3 is TGTGCCAGCAGCCCCTTAGCGGGAGGGCGCAATGAGCAGTTCTTC. Translation gives CASSPLAGGRNEQFF.

The genes are TRBV6-1 and TRBJ2-1, with D uncertain. Germline CDR1 reads MNHNS; CDR2 reads SASEGT. There are 13 residues in the CDR3. V shed 6 bases and J shed 0 bases, with 6 bases lying between them. For the CDR3, the DNA is TGTGCCAGCAGAGCCAGCTCCTACAATGAGCAGTTCTTC. As protein: CASRASSYNEQFF.

V gene TRBV18 combines with J gene TRBJ1-1; unclear D gene. Looked up from germline, CDR1 is KGHSH and CDR2 is LQKENI. The CDR3 loop spans 14 amino acids. V was cut by 3 bases and J by 11 bases, with 19 bases left in between. The CDR3 sequence is CASSPSGIEGSAFF. The DNA of the CDR3 is TGTGCCAGCTCACCGTCGGGGATTGAGGGATCCGCTTTCTTT.

This chain links TRBV30 with TRBJ1-1; tentative D call: TRBD1 (5 bases). The CDR3 loop spans 13 amino acids. V shed 3 bases and J shed 9 bases, with 17 bases lying between them. Germline CDR1 is GTSNPN and CDR2 is SVGIG (reference sequence). The CDR3 DNA is TGTGCCTGGAGCCGATTGACAGCCGCTAAAGCTTTCTTT. Its protein is CAWSRLTAAKAFF.

The chain recombines TRBV19 with TRBJ2-3, with a weak D call TRBD1 (5 bases). Per the germline V gene, CDR1 is LNHDA and CDR2 is SQIVND (reference sequence). The germline V and J ends were trimmed by 6 bases and 4 bases, with 20 bases remaining between them. This CDR3 has 16 residues. The CDR3 spells CASSRATQGGADTQYF. In nucleotides, the CDR3 is TGTGCCAGTAGCAGGGCCACCCAGGGTGGAGCAGATACGCAGTATTTT.

This sequence joins TRBV12-3 or TRBV12-4 and TRBJ2-7; 7 bases map to TRBD1. The CDR3 totals 15 residues. Losses at the gene ends were 6 bases for V and 1 base for J; bases not matched to a gene: 9. The CDR3 DNA sequence: TGTGCCAGCAGCCCGATGGGGACAGTGTCCTACGAGCAGTACTTC. It is translated as CASSPMGTVSYEQYF.

This sequence joins TRBV29-1 and TRBJ2-6; D call uncertain. V was cut by 4 bases and J by 0 bases, with 4 bases left in between. The germline V gene has CDR1 SQVTM and CDR2 ANQGSEA. The CDR3 extends over 13 amino acids. The CDR3 bases are TGCAGCGTTGCCGTCTCTGGGGCCAACGTCCTGACTTTC. Its translation is CSVAVSGANVLTF.

The chain employs TRBV29-1 and TRBJ2-7; unclear D gene. The germline gives CDR1 SQVTM, CDR2 ANQGSEA. The CDR3 runs 11 residues. V lost 4 bases and J 3 bases, leaving 7 bases between the germline ends. The CDR3, as DNA: TGCAGCGTTGGGGGATACTACGAGCAGTACTTC. Translated: CSVGGYYEQYF.

The chain links TRBV6-2 or TRBV6-3 to TRBJ1-1; D remains ambiguous. The CDR3 totals 13 residues. Between the trimmed V and J ends, which lost 0 bases and 6 bases, there was a span of 8 bases. Germline CDR1 and CDR2: MNHEY and SVGEGT. In DNA, the CDR3 is TGTGCCAGCAGTTACTCGTCACGGCCTGAAGCTTTCTTT. Protein product: CASSYSSRPEAFF.